The 27 T cell receptor beta chains in this list originate from one sample, sequenced in a study of cytomegalovirus exposure and HLA in healthy donors. This PCR relied on a set of 60 Vbeta primers and 13 Jbeta primers. Profiled with immunoSEQ multiplex PCR; TCRdb holds only in-frame clones, not every one. The sample holds 95,000 to 110,000 clones, roughly four fifths seen once. Specimen: PBMCs. These receptors were taken from a man younger than 35 in good health and CMV-seronegative.

This chain joins TRBV7-2 and TRBJ1-5; D is unclear. The CDR3 totals 14 residues. V was cut by 4 bases and J by 6 bases, with 13 bases left in between. CDR1 is SGHTA, CDR2 FQGNSA, per germline. The CDR3 DNA follows: TGTGCCAGCAGCTCCTATGACGGGTTTCAGCCCCAGCATTTT. Translation: CASSSYDGFQPQHF.

The chain has TRBV4-3 and TRBJ2-5; 11 bases match TRBD2. This CDR3 comprises 16 residues. J gave up 5 bases and V 2 bases, and 7 bases lay outside the gene matches. Germline loops: CDR1 LGHNA, CDR2 YSLEER. CDR3 sequence (DNA): TGCGCCAGCAGCCAAATCTTTAGCGGGGGGGCTGAGACCCAGTACTTC. Its translation is CASSQIFSGGAETQYF.

The chain joins TRBV27 to TRBJ1-6; the D is unclear. V was shortened by 0 bases and J by 7 bases, with 7 bases between the two germline ends. CDR1 is MNHEY and CDR2 is SMNVEV in the germline V gene (reference sequence). The CDR3 has 14 residues. The CDR3 reads CASSLSGRNSPLHF. In DNA, the CDR3 is TGTGCCAGCAGTTTATCTGGGAGGAATTCACCCCTCCACTTT.

The rearrangement links TRBV25-1 to TRBJ1-3, with D possibly being TRBD1 (6 bases). V was cut by 3 bases and J by 6 bases, with 12 bases left in between. Germline V lookup: CDR1 MGHDK, CDR2 SYGVNS. The CDR3 covers 14 residues. CDR3 loop: CASSEGGLPNTIYF. For the CDR3, the DNA is TGTGCCAGCAGTGAGGGGGGGCTCCCAAACACCATATATTTT.

V gene TRBV4-3 combines with J gene TRBJ2-5; 7 bases agree with TRBD2. Germline values: CDR1 LGHNA, CDR2 YSLEER. This CDR3 region has 15 residues. V shed 4 bases, J shed 5 bases, and the junction held 10 bases outside the gene matches. CDR3 in amino acids: CASSPVPTSQETQYF. CDR3 DNA: TGCGCCAGCAGCCCCGTACCGACTAGCCAGGAGACCCAGTACTTC.

The rearrangement uses TRBV9 and TRBJ2-1, with 8 positions matching TRBD2. The CDR3 contains 15 residues. With V trimmed by 3 bases and J by 6 bases, 8 bases remained unmatched. CDR1 is SGDLS, CDR2 YYNGEE, per germline. The CDR3 nucleotides are TGTGCCAGCAGCGCCGGGGGGGACTTATCCAATGAGCAGTTCTTC. Translating it yields CASSAGGDLSNEQFF. Filled out from reference TRBV9 and TRBJ2-1, the complete variable domain reads DSGVTQTPKHLITATGQRVTLRCSPRSGDLSVYWYQQSLDQGLQFLIQYYNGEERAKGNILERFSAQQFPDLHSELNLSSLELGDSALYFCASSAGGDLSNEQFFGPGTRLTVL.

The chain has TRBV27 and TRBJ2-1; 13 bases match TRBD2. Germline values: CDR1 MNHEY, CDR2 SMNVEV (reference sequence). The CDR3 sequence is 17 residues long. V gave up 6 bases and J gave up 10 bases; unmatched junction bases: 15. The CDR3, as DNA: TGTGCCAGCAGCCAGGCCCCGGGACTAGCGGGGCGGGAGGAGCAGTTCTTC. Its translation: CASSQAPGLAGREEQFF.

The rearrangement uses TRBV6-5 and TRBJ2-2; TRBD2 is a possible D gene (5 bases). The V gene's germline CDR1 is MNHEY and CDR2 SVGAGI. The CDR3 totals 15 residues. V dropped 6 bases and J dropped 3 bases, with 14 bases sitting between them. CDR3 loop: CASRLGLTDTGELFF. The CDR3, as DNA: TGTGCCAGCAGACTAGGCTTAACAGACACCGGGGAGCTGTTTTTT.

The chain combines TRBV5-6 with TRBJ2-5, with D tentatively TRBD1 (6 bases). Germline V CDR1 and CDR2: SGHDT, YYEEEE. CDR3 size: 15 residues. V was trimmed by 4 bases and J by 0 bases, leaving 13 bases between them. CDR3 loop: CASSRYTGYQETQYF. CDR3 bases: TGTGCCAGCAGCCGTTATACAGGGTACCAAGAGACCCAGTACTTC.

The chain recombines TRBV18 with TRBJ2-6; a possible D gene is TRBD1 (5 bases). The CDR3 contains 16 residues. Germline assignment: CDR1 KGHSH and CDR2 LQKENI. V lost 1 base to trimming and J lost 3 bases, with 10 bases between them. The CDR3 sequence is CASSPQPGLGANVLTF. The CDR3 nucleotides read TGTGCCAGCTCACCACAACCAGGGCTTGGGGCCAACGTCCTGACTTTC.

This chain links TRBV7-9 with TRBJ2-3; 10 bases are shared with TRBD2. This CDR3 has 15 amino acids. Unmatched junction bases numbered 11, after V lost 8 bases and J lost 6 bases. The germline gives CDR1 SEHNR, CDR2 FQNEAQ (reference sequence). This chain's CDR3 is CASGSSGGAHDTQYF. CDR3 coding DNA: TGTGCCAGCGGCAGCAGCGGGGGGGCCCACGATACGCAGTATTTT.

The chain recombines TRBV5-4 with TRBJ2-1; unclear D gene. In germline, CDR1 is SGHNT, CDR2 YYREEE (reference sequence). V lost 3 bases, J lost 4 bases, and 2 bases lay in between. CDR3 size: 11 residues. The CDR3: CASSSYNEQFF. CDR3 nucleotide sequence: TGTGCCAGCAGCTCGTACAATGAGCAGTTCTTC.

The rearrangement links TRBV7-9 to TRBJ1-6; a weak D match, TRBD1 (6 bases). V was cut by 5 bases and J by 5 bases, with 16 bases left in between. The CDR3 contains 16 residues. CDR1 is SEHNR, CDR2 FQNEAQ, per germline (reference sequence). CDR3 sequence reads: CASSPAGVTNNSPLHF. The CDR3 region has the DNA TGTGCCAGCAGCCCGGCAGGGGTCACAAATAATTCACCCCTCCACTTT.

The chain is built from TRBV7-8 and TRBJ2-4, with a possible D match to TRBD2 (5 bases). CDR3 length equals 20 residues. Germline CDR1 SGHVS, CDR2 FQNEAQ. Trimming pared 5 bases from V and 0 bases from J, leaving 26 bases between. The chain's CDR3 is CASSHGRREGGLLAKNIQYF. DNA for the CDR3: TGTGCCAGCAGCCACGGCCGTCGGGAAGGCGGGTTACTAGCCAAAAACATTCAGTACTTC.

Turning to this clone: The same CDR3 also results from other DNA sequences found in this sample. This chain uses TRBV10-2 with TRBJ2-7, with D possibly TRBD2 on 5 matching bases. With 5 bases removed from V and 3 bases from J, the gap between germline ends came to 11 bases. Germline CDR1 and CDR2: WSHSY and SAAADI. This CDR3 region has 13 residues. The CDR3 region has the DNA TGCGCCAGCAGTAGAGGAGAGGGCTACGAGCAGTACTTC. Protein sequence: CASSRGEGYEQYF.

J is TRBJ2-1 and V is TRBV10-3; D is ambiguous. This CDR3 has 16 amino acids. V gave up 1 base and J gave up 3 bases, with 13 bases separating them. The germline CDR1 and CDR2 sequences are ENHRY and SYGVKD. CDR3 nucleotides: TGTGCCATCAGTGAGTACGATCGTCGTAGCTACAATGAGCAGTTCTTC. Its protein product is CAISEYDRRSYNEQFF.

The CDR3 loop is CASSFPGQHQPQHF. The CDR3 bases are TGTGCCAGCAGCTTTCCGGGACAGCATCAGCCCCAGCATTTT. J is TRBJ1-5 and V is TRBV7-2; 7 bases match TRBD1. This CDR3 is 14 amino acids long. V lost 3 bases, J lost 5 bases, and 4 bases stayed unmatched. Looked up from germline, CDR1 is SGHTA and CDR2 is FQGNSA.

The J gene is TRBJ2-3, the V gene TRBV28; D is possibly TRBD2 (5 bases). This CDR3 region has 16 residues. CDR1 is MDHEN, CDR2 SYDVKM, per germline. The V gene lost 7 bases and the J gene lost 2 bases, with 19 bases spanning the gap. CDR3 residues: CASTRAGEQVTDTQYF. The CDR3 nucleotides are TGTGCCAGCACCCGGGCCGGGGAACAAGTCACAGATACGCAGTATTTT.

This rearrangement joins TRBV7-9 to TRBJ1-4, with TRBD1 matching over 9 bases. CDR3 length: 15 amino acids. Per the germline V gene, CDR1 is SEHNR and CDR2 is FQNEAQ (reference sequence). With V trimmed by 4 bases and J by 7 bases, 7 bases remained unmatched. CDR3 DNA sequence: TGTGCCAGCAGCTCCTGGGACAGGGTGGGTGAAAAACTGTTTTTT. This gives the protein CASSSWDRVGEKLFF. The full variable domain, rest sourced from reference TRBV7-9 and TRBJ1-4, is DTGVSQNPRHKITKRGQNVTFRCDPISEHNRLYWYRQTLGQGPEFLTYFQNEAQLEKSRLLSDRFSAERPKGSFSTLEIQRTEQGDSAMYLCASSSWDRVGEKLFFGSGTQLSVL.

As concerns this clone: Germline is not matched at one junction end, which may reflect a read error. The rearrangement uses TRBV7-9 and TRBJ1-1; no clear D. CDR1 and CDR2 from the germline V gene are SEHNR and FQNEAQ (reference sequence). The length of the CDR3 is 11 residues. CDR3 sequence reads: CSSSLSTEAFF. The DNA of the CDR3 is TGTTCCAGCAGCTTGAGCACTGAAGCTTTCTTT.

The gene calls are TRBV4-2 and TRBJ2-1, with D perhaps matching TRBD2 (6 bases). Germline V lookup: CDR1 LGHNA, CDR2 YNFKEQ. The germline V and J ends were trimmed by 1 base and 10 bases, with 11 bases remaining between them. This CDR3 is built from 13 residues. The CDR3 DNA reads as TGTGCCAGCAGCCAAGGGGACTCAAAGGAGCAGTTCTTC. Its protein is CASSQGDSKEQFF.

This clone occurred a few times. The rearrangement links TRBV10-1 to TRBJ2-2, with D hard to call. V was pared by 6 bases and J by 6 bases, with 5 bases between. This CDR3 has 11 residues. From germline, CDR1 is WNHNN and CDR2 SYGVQD (reference sequence). This CDR3 is CASSYSGELFF. The CDR3 nucleotides are TGCGCCAGCAGCTACTCCGGGGAGCTGTTTTTT.

The chain uses TRBV4-3 and TRBJ2-2, with D perhaps matching TRBD2 (7 bases). The CDR3 contains 16 residues. The V gene's germline CDR1 is LGHNA and CDR2 YSLEER. Between the trimmed V and J ends, which lost 1 base and 5 bases, there was a span of 14 bases. CDR3 region: CASSQVWGGATGELFF. CDR3 nucleotide sequence: TGCGCCAGCAGCCAAGTGTGGGGGGGGGCTACCGGGGAGCTGTTTTTT.

V and J are TRBV7-3 and TRBJ1-4; no reliable D call. Trimming left V 5 bases short and J 2 bases short, with 15 bases between. The germline gives CDR1 SGHTA, CDR2 FQGTGA. This CDR3 is built from 16 residues. CDR3 sequence (DNA): TGTGCCAGCAGCCAGGCGAGGGTATCGACTAATGAAAAACTGTTTTTT. Protein sequence: CASSQARVSTNEKLFF. The variable domain in full, completed from reference TRBV7-3 and TRBJ1-4, reads GAGVSQTPSNKVTEKGKYVELRCDPISGHTALYWYRQSLGQGPEFLIYFQGTGAADDSGLPNDRFFAVRPEGSVSTLKIQRTERGDSAVYLCASSQARVSTNEKLFFGSGTQLSVL.

The V call is TRBV10-3, the J call TRBJ1-1; 7 positions match TRBD1. Germline values: CDR1 ENHRY, CDR2 SYGVKD. Trimming cost V 10 bases and J 1 base; bases outside gene matches: 6. This CDR3 has 13 residues. CDR3: CATRTGANTEAFF. CDR3 DNA sequence: TGTGCCACCAGGACAGGCGCGAACACTGAAGCTTTCTTT.

The gene calls are TRBV10-3 and TRBJ2-5; 7 bases line up with TRBD2. The CDR3 extends over 14 amino acids. Germline V gene lookup returns CDR1 ENHRY and CDR2 SYGVKD. The J segment lost 1 base and the V segment lost 11 bases, leaving 10 bases of the junction unmatched. The DNA of the CDR3 is TGTGCCTCACGGGCCCTAGCGGCCCAAGAGACCCAGTACTTC. Its translation is CASRALAAQETQYF.

The chain couples TRBV7-2 to TRBJ1-2; 8 bases align to TRBD1. The CDR3 is 15 amino acids. Germline V lookup: CDR1 SGHTA, CDR2 FQGNSA. V gave up 5 bases and J gave up 9 bases; unmatched junction bases: 14. The CDR3 sequence is CASSGTGDRWESYTF. The CDR3 DNA reads TGTGCCAGCAGCGGGACGGGGGACAGGTGGGAGAGCTACACCTTC.